This T cell receptor beta chain was retrieved from a study of Ad26.COV2.S vaccination and SARS-CoV-2 variants. Study background: Donor got 5x10^10 or 1x10^11 viral particles of Ad26.COV2.S.

Sample treatment: 19 received Ad26.COV2.S at low or high dose, single or two shots; 5 received placebo; per-sample allocation not given. Following the first vaccine or placebo injection, samples were taken on day 63. To note about this clone: Antigen specificity is unknown.

Germline values: CDR1 SEHNR, CDR2 FQNEAQ (reference sequence). The V end lost 3 bases, the J end lost 6 bases, and 15 bases lay between the germline ends. CDR3 length: 14 amino acids. Study outcomes and limitations: Vaccine recipients posted higher spike-specific TCR breadth than their placebo counterparts. Researchers cautioned that TCR breadth and depth analyses may have underestimated total T cell responses.

Here immunoSEQ multiplex PCR was the method, and the copy in TCRdb shows in-frame clones only, minus some. The data show about 420,000 clones, with around nine tenths seen just once and 3.6% held by the top ten. V usage is TRBV7-9 and J usage is TRBJ2-7; D possibly uses TRBD1 or TRBD2 (5 bases each). Material: peripheral blood, obtained in a trial of Ad26.COV2.S vaccine versus placebo. The TCR originated in a person aged 18-65 years who received the Ad26.COV2.S COVID-19 vaccine or a placebo. In DNA form, the CDR3 reads TGTGCCAGCAGCTTCACGGGGCTTTGGTCCGAGCAGTACTTC. Protein sequence: CASSFTGLWSEQYF.